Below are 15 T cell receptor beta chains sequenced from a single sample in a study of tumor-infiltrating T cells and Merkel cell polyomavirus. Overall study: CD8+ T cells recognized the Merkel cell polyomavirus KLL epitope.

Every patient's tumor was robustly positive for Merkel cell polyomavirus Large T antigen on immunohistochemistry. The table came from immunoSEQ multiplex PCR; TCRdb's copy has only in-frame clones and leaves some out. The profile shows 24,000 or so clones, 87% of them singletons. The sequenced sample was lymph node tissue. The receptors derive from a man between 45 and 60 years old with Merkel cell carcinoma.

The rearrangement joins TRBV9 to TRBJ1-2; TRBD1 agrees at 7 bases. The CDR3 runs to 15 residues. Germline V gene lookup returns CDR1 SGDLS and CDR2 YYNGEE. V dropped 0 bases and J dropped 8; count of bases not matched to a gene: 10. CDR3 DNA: TGTGCCAGCAGCGTAGCTCCTAAGGGGGCGTGGGGCTACACCTTC. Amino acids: CASSVAPKGAWGYTF. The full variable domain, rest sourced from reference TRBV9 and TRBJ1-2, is DSGVTQTPKHLITATGQRVTLRCSPRSGDLSVYWYQQSLDQGLQFLIQYYNGEERAKGNILERFSAQQFPDLHSELNLSSLELGDSALYFCASSVAPKGAWGYTFGSGTRLTVV.

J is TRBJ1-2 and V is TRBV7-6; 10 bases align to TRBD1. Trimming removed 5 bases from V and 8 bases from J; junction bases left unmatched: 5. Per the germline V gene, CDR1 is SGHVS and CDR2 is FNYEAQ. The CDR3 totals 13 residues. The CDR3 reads CASSQGQGKGYTF. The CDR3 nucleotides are TGTGCCAGCAGCCAGGGACAGGGGAAGGGCTACACCTTC. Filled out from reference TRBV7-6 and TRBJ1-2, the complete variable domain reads GAGVSQSPRYKVTKRGQDVALRCDPISGHVSLYWYRQALGQGPEFLTYFNYEAQQDKSGLPNDRFSAERPEGSISTLTIQRTEQRDSAMYRCASSQGQGKGYTFGSGTRLTVV.

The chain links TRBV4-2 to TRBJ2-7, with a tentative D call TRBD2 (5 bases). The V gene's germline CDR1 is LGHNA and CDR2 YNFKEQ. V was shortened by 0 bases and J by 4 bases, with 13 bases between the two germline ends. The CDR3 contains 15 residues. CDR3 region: CASSQDLNSGYEQYF. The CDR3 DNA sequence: TGTGCCAGCAGCCAAGATTTGAACAGCGGTTACGAGCAGTACTTC.

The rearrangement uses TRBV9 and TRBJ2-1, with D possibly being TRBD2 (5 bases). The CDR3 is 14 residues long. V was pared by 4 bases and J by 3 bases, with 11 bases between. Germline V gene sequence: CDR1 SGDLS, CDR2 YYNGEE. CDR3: CASSPRTLYNEQFF. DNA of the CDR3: TGTGCCAGCAGCCCCAGGACTCTCTACAATGAGCAGTTCTTC.

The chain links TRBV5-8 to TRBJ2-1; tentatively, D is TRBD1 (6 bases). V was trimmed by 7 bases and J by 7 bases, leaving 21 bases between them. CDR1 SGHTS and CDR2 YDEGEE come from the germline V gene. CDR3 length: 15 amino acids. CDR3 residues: CASPVDRRRPNEQFF. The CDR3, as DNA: TGTGCCAGCCCTGTCGACAGGAGGAGACCTAATGAGCAGTTCTTC.

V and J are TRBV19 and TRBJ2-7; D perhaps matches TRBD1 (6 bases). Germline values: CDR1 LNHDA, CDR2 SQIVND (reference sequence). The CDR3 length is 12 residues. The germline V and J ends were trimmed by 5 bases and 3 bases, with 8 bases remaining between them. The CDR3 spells CASSFRGYEQYF. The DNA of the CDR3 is TGTGCCAGTAGTTTCAGGGGCTACGAGCAGTACTTC. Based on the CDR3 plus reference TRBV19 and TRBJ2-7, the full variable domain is DGGITQSPKYLFRKEGQNVTLSCEQNLNHDAMYWYRQDPGQGLRLIYYSQIVNDFQKGDIAEGYSVSREKKESFPLTVTSAQKNPTAFYLCASSFRGYEQYFGPGTRLTVT.

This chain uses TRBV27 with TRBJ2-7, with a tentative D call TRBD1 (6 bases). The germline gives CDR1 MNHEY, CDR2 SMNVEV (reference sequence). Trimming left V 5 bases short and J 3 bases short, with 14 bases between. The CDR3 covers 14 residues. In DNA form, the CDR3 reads TGTGCCAGCAGTCGAACACAGGGACACTACGAGCAGTACTTC. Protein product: CASSRTQGHYEQYF.

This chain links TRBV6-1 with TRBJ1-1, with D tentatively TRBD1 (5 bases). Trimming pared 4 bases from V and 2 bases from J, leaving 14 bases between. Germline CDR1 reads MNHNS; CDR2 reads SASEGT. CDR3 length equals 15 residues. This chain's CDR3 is CASSGGDSGNTEAFF. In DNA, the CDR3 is TGTGCCAGCAGTGGGGGGGACTCTGGAAACACTGAAGCTTTCTTT.

The CDR3 loop reads CATQTGAGYNEQFF. The DNA of the CDR3 is TGTGCCACCCAAACAGGGGCGGGATACAATGAGCAGTTCTTC. V and J are TRBV19 and TRBJ2-1; TRBD1 might be the D (7 bases). The V end was cut by 10 bases, the J end by 4 bases, with 17 bases between. CDR3 length equals 14 residues. Germline values: CDR1 LNHDA, CDR2 SQIVND (reference sequence).

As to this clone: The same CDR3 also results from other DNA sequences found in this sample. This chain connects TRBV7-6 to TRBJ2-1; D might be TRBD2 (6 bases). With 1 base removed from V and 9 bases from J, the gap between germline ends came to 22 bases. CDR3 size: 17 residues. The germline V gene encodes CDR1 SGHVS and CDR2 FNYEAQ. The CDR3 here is CASSLGGGPSTLSEQFF. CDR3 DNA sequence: TGTGCCAGCAGCTTAGGCGGAGGGCCCTCCACGTTGAGTGAGCAGTTCTTC.

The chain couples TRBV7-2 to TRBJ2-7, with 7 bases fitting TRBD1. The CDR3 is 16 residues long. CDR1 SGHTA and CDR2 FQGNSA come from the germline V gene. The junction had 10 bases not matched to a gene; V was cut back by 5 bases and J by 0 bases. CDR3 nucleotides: TGTGCCAGCAGCACCCGACAGGGTCAGATCTCCTACGAGCAGTACTTC. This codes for CASSTRQGQISYEQYF. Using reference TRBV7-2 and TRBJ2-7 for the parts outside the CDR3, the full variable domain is GAGVSQSPSNKVTEKGKDVELRCDPISGHTALYWYRQSLGQGLEFLIYFQGNSAPDKSGLPSDRFSAERTGGSVSTLTIQRTQQEDSAVYLCASSTRQGQISYEQYFGPGTRLTVT.

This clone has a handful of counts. CDR3 sequence (DNA): TGTGCCTGGAGTGGGGGAGGGCTTTCGGAGACCCAGTACTTC. Its protein product is CAWSGGGLSETQYF. The chain has TRBV30 and TRBJ2-5, with 7 nucleotides matching TRBD2. The ends lost 1 base at V and 5 bases at J; junction bases unmatched: 7. The CDR3 is 14 residues long. Germline V gene sequence: CDR1 GTSNPN, CDR2 SVGIG (reference sequence).

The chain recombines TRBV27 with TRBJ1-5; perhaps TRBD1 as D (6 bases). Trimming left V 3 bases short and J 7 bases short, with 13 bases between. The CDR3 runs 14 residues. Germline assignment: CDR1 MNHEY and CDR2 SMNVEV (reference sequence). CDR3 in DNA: TGTGCCAGCAGTTTGGGGGCAGGGCTACAGCCCCAGCATTTT. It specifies CASSLGAGLQPQHF.

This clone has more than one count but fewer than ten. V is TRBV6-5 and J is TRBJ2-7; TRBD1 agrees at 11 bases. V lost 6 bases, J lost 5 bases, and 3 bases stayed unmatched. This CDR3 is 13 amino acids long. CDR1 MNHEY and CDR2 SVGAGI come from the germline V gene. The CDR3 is CASSRTGGNEQYF. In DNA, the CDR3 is TGTGCCAGCAGCCGGACAGGGGGCAACGAGCAGTACTTC.

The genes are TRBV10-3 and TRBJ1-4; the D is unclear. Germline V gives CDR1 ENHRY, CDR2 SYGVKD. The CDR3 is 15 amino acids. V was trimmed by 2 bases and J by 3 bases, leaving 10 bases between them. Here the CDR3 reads CAISEGLTANEKLFF. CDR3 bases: TGTGCCATCAGTGAGGGACTTACGGCTAATGAAAAACTGTTTTTT.